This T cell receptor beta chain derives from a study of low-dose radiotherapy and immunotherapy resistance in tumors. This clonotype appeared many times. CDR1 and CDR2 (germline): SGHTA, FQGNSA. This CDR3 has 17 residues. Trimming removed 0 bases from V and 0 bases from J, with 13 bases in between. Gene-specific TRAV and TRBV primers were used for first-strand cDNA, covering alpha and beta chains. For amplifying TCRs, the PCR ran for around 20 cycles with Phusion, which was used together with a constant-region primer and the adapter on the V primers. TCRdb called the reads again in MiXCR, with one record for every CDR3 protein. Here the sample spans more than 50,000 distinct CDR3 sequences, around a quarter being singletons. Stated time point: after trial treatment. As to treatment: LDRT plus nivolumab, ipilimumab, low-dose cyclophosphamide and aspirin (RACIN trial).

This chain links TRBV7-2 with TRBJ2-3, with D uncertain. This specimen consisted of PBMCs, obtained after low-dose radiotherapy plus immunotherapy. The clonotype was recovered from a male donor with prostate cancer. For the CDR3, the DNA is TGTGCCAGCAGCTTAGCGGGTGGCGCAGTTAGCACAGATACGCAGTATTTT. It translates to CASSLAGGAVSTDTQYF. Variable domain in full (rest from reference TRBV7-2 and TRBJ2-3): GAGVSQSPSNKVTEKGKDVELRCDPISGHTALYWYRQSLGQGLEFLIYFQGNSAPDKSGLPSDRFSAERTGGSVSTLTIQRTQQEDSAVYLCASSLAGGAVSTDTQYFGPGTRLTVL.